Below, 8 T cell receptor beta chains from the same sample are listed, as sequenced in a study of blood T cell repertoires in COVID-19. Data came from immunoSEQ multiplex PCR; TCRdb stores just in-frame clones and leaves some out. The table lists 110,000 or so clones, roughly 80% of them singletons. Sequencing was carried out using peripheral blood. These receptor sequences come from a man aged 45 to 65 with acute or convalescent COVID-19.

The V gene is TRBV6-5, the J gene TRBJ2-3; D is undetermined. Per the germline V gene, CDR1 is MNHEY and CDR2 is SVGAGI. The CDR3 has 11 residues. V was cut by 4 bases and J by 3 bases, with 2 bases left in between. CDR3 DNA sequence: TGTGCCAGCAGTTTAACAGATACGCAGTATTTT. Translated: CASSLTDTQYF.

To note about this clone: Other DNA sequences of this sample code for an identical CDR3. The rearrangement links TRBV5-1 to TRBJ1-2; 12 bases match TRBD1. CDR1 and CDR2 (germline): SGHRS, YFSETQ. The CDR3 spans 15 residues. V was pared by 0 bases and J by 8 bases, with 5 bases of the junction left unmatched. CDR3 sequence reads: CASSLAGTGGEGYTF. For the CDR3, the DNA is TGCGCCAGCAGCTTGGCCGGGACAGGGGGCGAAGGCTACACCTTC.

This chain links TRBV11-2 with TRBJ1-2; TRBD1 matches at 8 bases. The CDR3 covers 14 residues. CDR1 is SGHAT and CDR2 is FQNNGV in the germline V gene. With V trimmed by 5 bases and J by 6 bases, 8 bases remained unmatched. The CDR3 sequence: CASSPDRALDGYTF. CDR3 in DNA: TGTGCCAGCAGCCCGGACAGGGCTTTAGATGGCTACACCTTC.

The chain has TRBV28 and TRBJ2-3; 7 bases are shared with TRBD1. The CDR3 runs to 14 residues. Germline values: CDR1 MDHEN, CDR2 SYDVKM. With V trimmed by 7 bases and J by 6 bases, 10 bases remained unmatched. CDR3 sequence: CASTPGGKGDTQYF. The CDR3 nucleotides read TGTGCCAGCACCCCAGGGGGTAAGGGGGATACGCAGTATTTT.

The CDR3 loop is CASSVAGTLGSGANVLTF. The CDR3 nucleotides are TGTGCCAGCAGCGTTGCCGGGACCCTCGGGAGTGGGGCCAACGTCCTGACTTTC. The chain couples TRBV9 to TRBJ2-6, with D possibly being TRBD2 (6 bases). Germline lookup yields CDR1 SGDLS and CDR2 YYNGEE. V lost 2 bases and J 3 bases, leaving 18 bases between the germline ends. The CDR3 has 18 residues.

The chain is built from TRBV24-1 and TRBJ2-3, with D maybe TRBD1 (5 bases). V lost 3 bases, J lost 0 bases, and 12 bases lay in between. This CDR3 comprises 16 residues. Germline lookup yields CDR1 KGHDR and CDR2 SFDVKD. The CDR3 DNA reads as TGTGCCACCAGTGATACTCAGGGTCTTAGCACAGATACGCAGTATTTT. Translating it yields CATSDTQGLSTDTQYF.

The chain has TRBV19 and TRBJ1-2, with a possible D match to TRBD1 (5 bases). The CDR3 contains 14 residues. V was cut by 8 bases and J by 8 bases, with 21 bases left in between. In germline, CDR1 is LNHDA, CDR2 SQIVND (reference sequence). This CDR3 is CASGAHGRANGYTF. CDR3 in DNA: TGTGCCAGTGGGGCTCATGGCAGGGCGAACGGCTACACCTTC. Full variable domain (outside the CDR3, taken from reference TRBV19 and TRBJ1-2): DGGITQSPKYLFRKEGQNVTLSCEQNLNHDAMYWYRQDPGQGLRLIYYSQIVNDFQKGDIAEGYSVSREKKESFPLTVTSAQKNPTAFYLCASGAHGRANGYTFGSGTRLTVV.

V and J are TRBV6-7 and TRBJ2-7, with a tentative D call TRBD2 (5 bases). TRBV6-7 is given ORF status, its function remaining uncertain. The CDR3 is made up of 13 amino acids. CDR3 sequence (DNA): TGTGGGGAGCCCGGCGGTCATTCCTACGAGCAGTACGTC. It is translated as CGEPGGHSYEQYV.